The clone carrying this TCR beta chain showed up just a few times. Its antigen remains unknown. Stated time point: week 23, last vaccination. Mutant IDH1 20-mer peptide, at 300 ug, made up each vaccine dose, with topical imiquimod. Some clones are missing from TCRdb's copy, which holds only in-frame ones; the method was immunoSEQ multiplex PCR. The profile shows tens of thousands of clones, more than 60% of them singletons. The sample comes from a study of a mutant IDH1 vaccine in newly diagnosed glioma. Overall study: In weeks 1, 3, 5, 7, 11, 15, 19 and 23, patients were vaccinated. Overall study findings and caveats: Pseudoprogression apparently tracked independently of changes in top peripheral T cell clonotypes.

The CDR3 loop spans 14 amino acids. Germline-derived CDR1 and CDR2 are LNHDA and SQIVND (reference sequence). The V end lost 2 bases, the J end lost 3 bases, and 10 bases lay between the germline ends. The TCR was taken from a woman aged 40-49 years with glioma. Some clones in this sample may be carry-over from other donors' samples. This chain links TRBV19 with TRBJ1-1; a weak D match, TRBD1 (6 bases). The sample here was PBMCs, taken from a glioma patient whose treatment included an IDH1 peptide vaccine. The CDR3 spells CASSIQGSDTEAFF. For the CDR3, the DNA is TGTGCCAGTAGTATACAGGGGAGCGACACTGAAGCTTTCTTT. Using reference TRBV19 and TRBJ1-1 for the parts outside the CDR3, the full variable domain is DGGITQSPKYLFRKEGQNVTLSCEQNLNHDAMYWYRQDPGQGLRLIYYSQIVNDFQKGDIAEGYSVSREKKESFPLTVTSAQKNPTAFYLCASSIQGSDTEAFFGQGTRLTVV.